This entry describes one T cell receptor (beta chain). Its specificity is unknown. Primers included in the PCR were 60 Vbeta and 13 Jbeta primers. The assay was immunoSEQ multiplex PCR, and TCRdb's table has in-frame clones only and misses some. Of 85,000 to 100,000 clones in the sample, roughly 86% are singletons; the top ten hold 8% to 10%. The data are from a study of cytomegalovirus exposure and HLA in healthy donors. Study in general: The Caucasian-associated ancestry cluster contained 81% of the approximately 400 genotyped donors. Study results and caveats: Later work found that TCR association rates differed between HLA loci; DRB1 had the most and HLA-C the fewest. Excluded were some V segments that proved indistinguishable, including TRBV6-2 and TRBV6-3. Earlier results showed most TCR beta V segments being productive about 87% or about 30% of the time.

The CDR3 is made up of 14 amino acids. The V end lost 2 bases, the J end lost 0 bases, and 8 bases lay between the germline ends. CDR1 is SGHRS and CDR2 is YFSETQ in the germline V gene. This clonotype originated in a man aged 30 to 45 in good health and CMV-seropositive. The sequencing input was PBMCs. The chain recombines TRBV5-1 with TRBJ1-1; D perhaps matches TRBD1 (5 bases). CDR3 loop: CASSFGGLNTEAFF. CDR3 DNA sequence: TGCGCCAGCAGCTTTGGGGGGTTGAACACTGAAGCTTTCTTT.